Shown below are 26 T cell receptor beta chains from a single sample sequenced in a study of T-cell memory formation after mild COVID-19. Each CDR3 protein gets one entry after TCRdb re-called the 5' RACE reads with MiXCR. The sample consists of about 360,000 distinct CDR3 sequences, roughly 14% of them appearing once. The sample consisted of PBMCs or a T cell subset sorted from them (not recorded which). The receptors originated from a man between 18 and 29 years old who had mild COVID-19 (a few samples of this study predate the infection). Cell type and time point are not known.

The table lists this clonotype with many counts. V is TRBV6-4 and J is TRBJ2-1; D remains ambiguous. The V and J ends lost 2 bases and 5 bases respectively, with 7 bases between them. The CDR3 spans 13 residues. Looked up from germline, CDR1 is MRHNA and CDR2 is SNTAGT. This CDR3 reads CASSDRAHNEQFF. The CDR3, as DNA: TGTGCCAGCAGTGACAGGGCCCACAATGAGCAGTTCTTC.

This chain uses TRBV6-5 with TRBJ1-6, with 8 bases fitting TRBD1. CDR3 length: 17 amino acids. Germline trimming cut 5 bases from V and 13 bases from J; bases unmatched to any gene: 19. From germline, CDR1 is MNHEY and CDR2 SVGAGI. The CDR3 bases are TGTGCCAGCAGTACCCGACAGGGGACGACGGTTCTGATTCCCCTCCACTTT. This encodes CASSTRQGTTVLIPLHF.

This clonotype was recorded a few times. The chain carries TRBV6-1 and TRBJ1-5; D remains ambiguous. Trimming shortened V by 1 base and J by 4 bases, and 8 bases separated the two germline ends. Germline CDR1 MNHNS, CDR2 SASEGT. This CDR3 comprises 14 residues. CDR3 region: CASSEGSFNQPQHF. The CDR3 DNA is TGTGCCAGCAGTGAAGGATCCTTTAATCAGCCCCAGCATTTT.

A few counts support this clonotype. This rearrangement joins TRBV9 to TRBJ2-1; 11 nucleotides match TRBD2. The V and J ends lost 4 bases and 7 bases, in that order; junction bases with no gene match: 7. The CDR3 spans 15 residues. CDR1 and CDR2 from the germline V gene are SGDLS and YYNGEE. The CDR3 region has the DNA TGTGCCAGCAGCTACGCTAGCGGGGGGCGGAATGAGCAGTTCTTC. It codes for CASSYASGGRNEQFF.

This chain joins TRBV12-3 or TRBV12-4 and TRBJ2-7; D remains unclear. V lost 7 bases and J 2 bases, leaving 15 bases between the germline ends. There are 14 residues in the CDR3. The CDR3 loop reads CASKAGGLPYEQYF. The CDR3 region has the DNA TGTGCCAGCAAGGCAGGCGGCCTACCCTACGAGCAGTACTTC.

This clonotype was recorded at least ten times. This chain links TRBV5-1 with TRBJ2-3; no clear D. Germline V gene data show CDR1 as SGHRS and CDR2 as YFSETQ. The CDR3 contains 17 residues. The V gene lost 2 bases and the J gene lost 4 bases, with 20 bases spanning the gap. The CDR3 here is CASSFSPGIQSADTQYF. The CDR3 DNA sequence: TGCGCCAGCAGCTTTTCCCCCGGAATACAGAGTGCAGATACGCAGTATTTT. The full variable domain, completed using reference TRBV5-1 and TRBJ2-3, is KAGVTQTPRYLIKTRGQQVTLSCSPISGHRSVSWYQQTPGQGLQFLFEYFSETQRNKGNFPGRFSGRQFSNSRSEMNVSTLELGDSALYLCASSFSPGIQSADTQYFGPGTRLTVL.

The chain combines TRBV10-3 with TRBJ1-1; possibly TRBD1 for D (6 bases). Germline V gene sequence: CDR1 ENHRY, CDR2 SYGVKD. This CDR3 has 15 residues. V was shortened by 0 bases and J by 4 bases, with 12 bases between the two germline ends. CDR3 in DNA: TGTGCCATCAGTGAGTCGATGGGGGCCCGCACTGAAGCTTTCTTT. Residues: CAISESMGARTEAFF.

This chain connects TRBV5-1 to TRBJ2-5, with 8 bases fitting TRBD1. V lost 1 base, J lost 5 bases, and 4 bases stayed unmatched. Germline CDR1 reads SGHRS; CDR2 reads YFSETQ. This CDR3 region has 14 residues. Here the CDR3 reads CASSLSGGVETQYF. The CDR3 DNA sequence: TGCGCCAGCAGCTTGTCAGGGGGCGTGGAGACCCAGTACTTC.

The chain uses TRBV4-2 and TRBJ1-5, with D possibly TRBD1 on 6 matching bases. The V gene lost 0 bases and the J gene lost 3 bases, with 15 bases spanning the gap. Germline CDR1 is LGHNA and CDR2 is YNFKEQ. This CDR3 is built from 17 residues. CDR3 loop: CASSQDGDIGSNQPQHF. The CDR3 bases are TGTGCCAGCAGCCAAGATGGGGACATTGGGTCCAATCAGCCCCAGCATTTT.

A few counts support this clonotype. This chain links TRBV7-2 with TRBJ1-5; D uncertain. V gave up 5 bases and J gave up 9 bases, with 23 bases separating them. The CDR3 is made up of 16 amino acids. Germline CDR1 is SGHTA and CDR2 is FQGNSA. CDR3 nucleotides: TGTGCCAGCAGCCGAGAGGGCCCTATGACCGGAGGGCCCCAGCATTTT. Its protein is CASSREGPMTGGPQHF.

The chain couples TRBV6-2 or TRBV6-3 to TRBJ2-2, with D uncertain. Trimming cost V 7 bases and J 6 bases, with 9 bases left between them. The CDR3 runs to 12 residues. CDR1 is MNHEY, CDR2 SVGEGT, per germline. The CDR3 bases are TGTGCCAGCACTCTGATGGCCGGGGAGCTGTTTTTT. Residues: CASTLMAGELFF.

This clonotype came up a few times. The V call is TRBV5-8, the J call TRBJ1-1, with 8 bases matching TRBD1. V trimming: 4 bases; J trimming: 1 base; junction bases outside the gene matches: 6. The germline CDR1 and CDR2 sequences are SGHTS and YDEGEE. CDR3 length equals 15 residues. CDR3 residues: CASSLTQGANTEAFF. DNA for the CDR3: TGTGCCAGCAGCCTTACGCAGGGGGCGAACACTGAAGCTTTCTTT.

This clonotype was recorded a few times. CDR3 sequence reads: CASSRGGAGMQFF. The CDR3 coding sequence is TGCGCCAGCAGTCGGGGGGGAGCGGGGATGCAGTTCTTC. The V gene is TRBV10-1, the J gene TRBJ2-1, with 8 positions matching TRBD2. V was pared by 5 bases and J by 12 bases, with 9 bases of the junction left unmatched. This CDR3 spans 13 amino acids. Germline V gene data show CDR1 as WNHNN and CDR2 as SYGVQD (reference sequence).

This clonotype came up many times. The CDR3 protein is CASSARQIANTGELFF. The CDR3 region has the DNA TGTGCCAGCAGCGCTCGACAGATCGCGAACACCGGGGAGCTGTTTTTT. The chain is built from TRBV9 and TRBJ2-2; weak D call: TRBD1 (5 bases). With 3 bases removed from V and 0 bases from J, the gap between germline ends came to 12 bases. The CDR3 is made up of 16 amino acids. Germline loops: CDR1 SGDLS, CDR2 YYNGEE.

This clonotype was observed at least ten times. The V call is TRBV4-3, the J call TRBJ1-3; D is undetermined. Germline V gene data show CDR1 as LGHNA and CDR2 as YSLEER. The CDR3 is 13 residues long. V dropped 4 bases and J dropped 0 bases, with 4 bases sitting between them. CDR3 sequence: CASSRRSGNTIYF. For the CDR3, the DNA is TGCGCCAGCAGCCGGCGCTCTGGAAACACCATATATTTT.

This clonotype occurred a few times. The chain carries TRBV4-3 and TRBJ2-2; TRBD2 agrees at 9 bases. The CDR3 totals 16 residues. Germline assignment: CDR1 LGHNA and CDR2 YSLEER. With V trimmed by 3 bases and J by 6 bases, 8 bases remained unmatched. DNA of the CDR3: TGCGCCAGCAGCCAGTCTAGCGGGGAAGGAGCCGGGGAGCTGTTTTTT. Residues: CASSQSSGEGAGELFF.

This chain connects TRBV4-3 to TRBJ2-5, with D unclear. Germline CDR1 is LGHNA and CDR2 is YSLEER. The CDR3 has 14 amino acids. The germline V and J ends were trimmed by 0 bases and 8 bases, with 13 bases remaining between them. CDR3 protein: CASSQEVTTYTQYF. CDR3 DNA: TGCGCCAGCAGCCAAGAAGTAACAACGTATACCCAGTACTTC.

The table lists this clonotype with a few counts. The chain has TRBV15 and TRBJ2-3; 9 positions agree with TRBD2. Germline V gene data show CDR1 as LNHNV and CDR2 as YYDKDF (reference sequence). The CDR3 loop spans 14 amino acids. V was pared by 0 bases and J by 6 bases, with 1 base of the junction left unmatched. The CDR3 DNA sequence: TGTGCCACCAGCAGAGAGCGGGGGGGGGATACGCAGTATTTT. Protein product: CATSRERGGDTQYF.

The chain employs TRBV9 and TRBJ2-1, with D possibly being TRBD1 (6 bases). This CDR3 spans 15 amino acids. Trimming removed 0 bases at V and 8 bases at J, with 15 bases between. The germline V gene has CDR1 SGDLS and CDR2 YYNGEE. CDR3 nucleotides: TGTGCCAGCAGCGTAGCTGTCAGGGGAATCGATGAGCAGTTCTTC. Its protein product is CASSVAVRGIDEQFF.

CDR3 sequence reads: CASTATTSYEQYF. The CDR3 coding sequence is TGTGCCAGCACGGCCACTACCTCCTACGAGCAGTACTTC. V and J are TRBV6-5 and TRBJ2-7; D remains ambiguous. Germline V gene data show CDR1 as MNHEY and CDR2 as SVGAGI. Trimming shortened V by 7 bases and J by 0 bases, and 10 bases separated the two germline ends. The CDR3 consists of 13 residues.

The chain links TRBV28 to TRBJ2-6; D may correspond to TRBD1 or TRBD2 (6 bases each). The V end lost 8 bases, the J end lost 3 bases, and 11 bases lay between the germline ends. Germline V gene sequence: CDR1 MDHEN, CDR2 SYDVKM. The CDR3 extends over 14 amino acids. The CDR3 reads CASGRTVGANVLTF. CDR3 DNA: TGTGCCAGCGGGAGGACAGTTGGGGCCAACGTCCTGACTTTC.

The chain carries TRBV7-2 and TRBJ1-5; the match to TRBD1 covers 7 bases. V lost 6 bases, J lost 2 bases, and 7 bases stayed unmatched. CDR1 and CDR2 (germline): SGHTA, FQGNSA. The CDR3 length is 15 residues. The CDR3 sequence: CASSEGAAGNQPQHF. In nucleotides, the CDR3 is TGTGCCAGCAGTGAGGGGGCTGCGGGCAATCAGCCCCAGCATTTT.

This clonotype occurred many times. This chain uses TRBV4-1 with TRBJ2-3; no reliable D call. The V gene's germline CDR1 is MGHRA and CDR2 YSYEKL. The CDR3 has 13 amino acids. V lost 0 bases and J lost 11, with 12 bases in between. CDR3 DNA sequence: TGCGCCAGCAGCCAAGAGCAGGTCGGTAAGCAGTATTTT. This translates into CASSQEQVGKQYF.

A few counts support this clonotype. This sequence joins TRBV20-1 and TRBJ1-2; D is perhaps TRBD1 (5 bases). There are 13 residues in the CDR3. V lost 6 bases to trimming and J lost 8 bases, with 19 bases between them. In germline, CDR1 is DFQATT, CDR2 SNEGSKA (reference sequence). The CDR3 sequence: CSALRLGPRGYTF. For the CDR3, the DNA is TGCAGTGCCCTTAGGTTGGGGCCCAGAGGCTACACCTTC.

The chain links TRBV5-1 to TRBJ1-6, with 10 bases fitting TRBD1. The CDR3 contains 17 residues. Germline V gene lookup returns CDR1 SGHRS and CDR2 YFSETQ. V trimming: 4 bases; J trimming: 1 base; junction bases outside the gene matches: 5. This CDR3 is CASSTGTGASYNSPLHF. CDR3 DNA: TGCGCCAGCAGCACAGGGACAGGGGCGTCCTATAATTCACCCCTCCACTTT.

The rearrangement joins TRBV19 to TRBJ1-1; tentative D call: TRBD1 (6 bases). The CDR3 spans 14 residues. Germline CDR1 reads LNHDA; CDR2 reads SQIVND (reference sequence). Trimming took 3 bases from V and 1 from J, leaving 9 bases between them. The CDR3 loop reads CASSIGTQNTEAFF. In DNA, the CDR3 is TGTGCCAGTAGTATCGGGACACAGAACACTGAAGCTTTCTTT.